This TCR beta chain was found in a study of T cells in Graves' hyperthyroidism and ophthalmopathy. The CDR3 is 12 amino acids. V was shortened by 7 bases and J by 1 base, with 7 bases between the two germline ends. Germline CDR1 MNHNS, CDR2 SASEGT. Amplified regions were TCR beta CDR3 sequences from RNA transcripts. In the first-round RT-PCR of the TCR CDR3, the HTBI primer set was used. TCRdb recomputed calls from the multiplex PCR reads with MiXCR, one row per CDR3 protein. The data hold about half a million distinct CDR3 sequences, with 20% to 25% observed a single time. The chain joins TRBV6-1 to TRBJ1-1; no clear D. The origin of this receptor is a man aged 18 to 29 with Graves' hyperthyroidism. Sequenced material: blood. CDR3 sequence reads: CASNDKNTEAFF. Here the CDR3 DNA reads TGTGCCAGCAACGACAAGAACACTGAAGCTTTCTTT.